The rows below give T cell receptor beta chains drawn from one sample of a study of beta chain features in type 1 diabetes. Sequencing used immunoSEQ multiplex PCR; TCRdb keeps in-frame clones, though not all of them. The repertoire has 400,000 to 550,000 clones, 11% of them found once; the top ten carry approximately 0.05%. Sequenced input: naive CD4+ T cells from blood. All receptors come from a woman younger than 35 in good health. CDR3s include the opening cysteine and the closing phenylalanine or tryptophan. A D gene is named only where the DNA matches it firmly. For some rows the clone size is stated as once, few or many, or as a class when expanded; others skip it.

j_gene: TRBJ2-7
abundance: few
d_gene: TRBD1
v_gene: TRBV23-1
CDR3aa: CASSQMAGDRRLYEQYF
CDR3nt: TGCGCCAGCAGTCAAATGGCTGGGGACAGACGACTTTACGAGCAGTACTTC

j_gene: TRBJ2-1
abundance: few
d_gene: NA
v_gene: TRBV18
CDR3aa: CASSPAPGNYNEQFF
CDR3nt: TGTGCCAGCTCACCGGCCCCTGGGAACTACAATGAGCAGTTCTTC

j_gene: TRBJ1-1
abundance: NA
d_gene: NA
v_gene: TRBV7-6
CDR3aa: CASSRQRPPGTEAFF
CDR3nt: TGTGCCAGCAGCCGTCAGCGGCCCCCGGGGACTGAAGCTTTCTTT

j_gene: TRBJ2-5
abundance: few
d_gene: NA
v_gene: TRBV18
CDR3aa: CASSPSGSQETQYF
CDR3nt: TGTGCCAGCTCACCTTCGGGGAGTCAAGAGACCCAGTACTTC

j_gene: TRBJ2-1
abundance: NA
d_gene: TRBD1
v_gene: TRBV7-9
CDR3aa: CASSSGQGRYNEQFF
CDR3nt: TGTGCCAGCAGCTCCGGACAGGGAAGATACAATGAGCAGTTCTTC

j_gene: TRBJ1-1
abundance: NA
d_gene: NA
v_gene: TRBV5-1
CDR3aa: CASSKAPGANTEAFF
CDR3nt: TGCGCCAGCAGCAAGGCCCCAGGGGCCAACACTGAAGCTTTCTTT

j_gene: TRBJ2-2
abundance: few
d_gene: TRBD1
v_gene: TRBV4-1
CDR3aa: CASSQLRRTGVLFTGELFF
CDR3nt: TGCGCCAGCAGCCAGTTAAGGAGGACAGGGGTCCTATTCACCGGGGAGCTGTTTTTT

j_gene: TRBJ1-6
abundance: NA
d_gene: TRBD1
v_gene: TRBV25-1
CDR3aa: CASSEDRGSYNSPLHF
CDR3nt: TGTGCCAGCAGTGAAGACAGGGGGTCCTATAATTCACCCCTCCACTTT

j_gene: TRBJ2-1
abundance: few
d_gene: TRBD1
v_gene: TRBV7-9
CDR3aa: CASSPSTGGSYNEQFF
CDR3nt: TGTGCCAGCAGCCCGTCGACAGGGGGCTCCTACAATGAGCAGTTCTTC

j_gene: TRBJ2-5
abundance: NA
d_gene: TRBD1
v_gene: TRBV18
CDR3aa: CASSPGQGGETQYF
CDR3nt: TGTGCCAGCTCACCAGGACAGGGAGGAGAGACCCAGTACTTC

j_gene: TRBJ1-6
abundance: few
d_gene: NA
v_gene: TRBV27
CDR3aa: CATSSQPGGSPLHF
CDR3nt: TGTGCCACCTCTTCCCAGCCGGGTGGATCACCCCTCCACTTT

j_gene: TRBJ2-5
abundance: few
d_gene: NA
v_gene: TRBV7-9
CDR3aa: CASSSPGRVGETQYF
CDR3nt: TGTGCCAGCAGCTCCCCGGGCAGGGTCGGGGAGACCCAGTACTTC

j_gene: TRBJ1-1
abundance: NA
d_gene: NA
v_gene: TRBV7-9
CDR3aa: CASSLRFDTEAFF
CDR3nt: TGTGCCAGCAGCTTACGTTTCGACACTGAAGCTTTCTTT

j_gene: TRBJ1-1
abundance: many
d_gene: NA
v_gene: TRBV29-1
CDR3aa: CSVDLRTEAFF
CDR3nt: TGCAGCGTTGATCTGCGGACTGAAGCTTTCTTT

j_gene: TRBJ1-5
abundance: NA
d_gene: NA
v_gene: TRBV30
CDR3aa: CAWSSQSNQPQHF
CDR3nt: TGTGCCTGGAGTTCGCAGAGCAATCAGCCCCAGCATTTT

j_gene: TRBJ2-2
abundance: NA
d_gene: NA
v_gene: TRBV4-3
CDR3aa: CASSQETARIIKAGELFF
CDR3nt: TGCGCCAGCAGCCAAGAAACCGCCAGGATAATTAAGGCCGGGGAGCTGTTTTTT

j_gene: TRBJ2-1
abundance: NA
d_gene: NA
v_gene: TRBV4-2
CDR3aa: CASSQAGGRRNEQFF
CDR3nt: TGTGCCAGCAGCCAAGCTGGAGGCAGGAGGAATGAGCAGTTCTTC

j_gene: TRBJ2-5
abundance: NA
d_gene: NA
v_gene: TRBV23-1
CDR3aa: CASSQSKGLETQYF
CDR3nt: TGCGCCAGCAGTCAATCAAAGGGATTAGAGACCCAGTACTTC

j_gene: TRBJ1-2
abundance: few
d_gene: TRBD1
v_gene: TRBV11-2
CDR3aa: CASRKPGQGNYGYTF
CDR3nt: TGTGCCAGCAGAAAACCGGGACAGGGGAACTATGGCTACACCTTC

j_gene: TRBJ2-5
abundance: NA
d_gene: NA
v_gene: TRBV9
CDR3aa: CEGAAQETQYF
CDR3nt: TGTGAAGGGGCGGCACAAGAGACCCAGTACTTC

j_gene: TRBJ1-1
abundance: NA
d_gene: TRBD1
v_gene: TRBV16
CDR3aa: CASSLRLDRVGTEAFF
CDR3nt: TGTGCCAGCAGCCTTAGACTTGACAGGGTGGGCACTGAAGCTTTCTTT

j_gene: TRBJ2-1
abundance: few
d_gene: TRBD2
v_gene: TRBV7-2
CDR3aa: CASSPRLAGYNEQFF
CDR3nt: TGTGCCAGCAGCCCAAGACTAGCGGGTTACAATGAGCAGTTCTTC

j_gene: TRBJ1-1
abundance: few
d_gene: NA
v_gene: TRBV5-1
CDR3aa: CASSLSPGSTEAFF
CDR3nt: TGCGCCAGCAGCCTGAGTCCAGGAAGCACTGAAGCTTTCTTT

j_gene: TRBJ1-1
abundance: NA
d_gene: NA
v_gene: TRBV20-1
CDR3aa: CSARQGAVF
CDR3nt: TGCAGTGCTAGACAGGGAGCGGTCTTT

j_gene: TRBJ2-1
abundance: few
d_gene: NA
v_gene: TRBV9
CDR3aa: CASSVGTGTYTVFF
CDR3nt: NA

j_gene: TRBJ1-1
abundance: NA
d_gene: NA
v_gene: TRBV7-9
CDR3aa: CASSFTDMGTEAFF
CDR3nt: TGTGCCAGCAGCTTTACGGACATGGGCACTGAAGCTTTCTTT

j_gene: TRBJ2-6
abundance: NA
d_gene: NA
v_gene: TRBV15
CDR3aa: CATSRDSGTGANVLTF
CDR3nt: TGTGCCACCAGCAGAGATTCGGGGACTGGGGCCAACGTCCTGACTTTC

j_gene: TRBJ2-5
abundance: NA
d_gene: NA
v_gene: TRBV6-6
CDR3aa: CASTNLPETQYF
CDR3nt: TGTGCCAGCACCAACCTCCCAGAGACCCAGTACTTC